This T cell receptor (beta chain) was sequenced during a study of somatic mutations in cytotoxic T cells in rheumatoid arthritis. Clones were read by immunoSEQ multiplex PCR, and TCRdb kept only the in-frame ones, dropping some. The sample has 20,000 to 25,000 clones, just over 85% seen once. This clone was seen a few times. The sequence was collected from a woman in her forties or fifties in good health. The sequenced sample consisted of CD8+ T cells sorted from blood.

The CDR3: CASSLAGQGERGYTF. In DNA form, the CDR3 reads TGTGCCAGCAGCTTAGCTGGGCAGGGGGAAAGGGGCTACACCTTC. The rearrangement links TRBV7-9 to TRBJ1-2; TRBD1 agrees at 7 bases. V shed 0 bases and J 8 bases; nucleotides not matched to a gene: 9. CDR1 and CDR2 (germline): SEHNR, FQNEAQ (reference sequence). This CDR3 has 15 amino acids.